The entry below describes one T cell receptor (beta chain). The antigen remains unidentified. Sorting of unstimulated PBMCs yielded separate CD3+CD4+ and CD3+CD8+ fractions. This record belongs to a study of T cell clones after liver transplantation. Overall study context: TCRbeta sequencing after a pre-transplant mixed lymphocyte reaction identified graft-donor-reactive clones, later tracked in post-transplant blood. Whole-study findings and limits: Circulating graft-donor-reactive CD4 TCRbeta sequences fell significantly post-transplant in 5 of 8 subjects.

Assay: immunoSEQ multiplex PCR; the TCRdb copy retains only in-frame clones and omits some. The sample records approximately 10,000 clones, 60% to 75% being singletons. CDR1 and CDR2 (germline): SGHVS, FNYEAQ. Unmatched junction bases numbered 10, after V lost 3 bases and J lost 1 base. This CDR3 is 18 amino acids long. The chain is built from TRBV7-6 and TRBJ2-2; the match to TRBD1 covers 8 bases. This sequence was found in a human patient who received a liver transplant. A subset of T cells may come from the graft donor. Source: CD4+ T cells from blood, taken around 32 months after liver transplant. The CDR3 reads CASSFGPSGTGNTGELFF. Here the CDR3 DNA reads TGTGCCAGCAGCTTCGGACCGTCCGGGACAGGGAACACCGGGGAGCTGTTTTTT. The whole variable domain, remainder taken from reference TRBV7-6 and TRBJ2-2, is GAGVSQSPRYKVTKRGQDVALRCDPISGHVSLYWYRQALGQGPEFLTYFNYEAQQDKSGLPNDRFSAERPEGSISTLTIQRTEQRDSAMYRCASSFGPSGTGNTGELFFGEGSRLTVL.